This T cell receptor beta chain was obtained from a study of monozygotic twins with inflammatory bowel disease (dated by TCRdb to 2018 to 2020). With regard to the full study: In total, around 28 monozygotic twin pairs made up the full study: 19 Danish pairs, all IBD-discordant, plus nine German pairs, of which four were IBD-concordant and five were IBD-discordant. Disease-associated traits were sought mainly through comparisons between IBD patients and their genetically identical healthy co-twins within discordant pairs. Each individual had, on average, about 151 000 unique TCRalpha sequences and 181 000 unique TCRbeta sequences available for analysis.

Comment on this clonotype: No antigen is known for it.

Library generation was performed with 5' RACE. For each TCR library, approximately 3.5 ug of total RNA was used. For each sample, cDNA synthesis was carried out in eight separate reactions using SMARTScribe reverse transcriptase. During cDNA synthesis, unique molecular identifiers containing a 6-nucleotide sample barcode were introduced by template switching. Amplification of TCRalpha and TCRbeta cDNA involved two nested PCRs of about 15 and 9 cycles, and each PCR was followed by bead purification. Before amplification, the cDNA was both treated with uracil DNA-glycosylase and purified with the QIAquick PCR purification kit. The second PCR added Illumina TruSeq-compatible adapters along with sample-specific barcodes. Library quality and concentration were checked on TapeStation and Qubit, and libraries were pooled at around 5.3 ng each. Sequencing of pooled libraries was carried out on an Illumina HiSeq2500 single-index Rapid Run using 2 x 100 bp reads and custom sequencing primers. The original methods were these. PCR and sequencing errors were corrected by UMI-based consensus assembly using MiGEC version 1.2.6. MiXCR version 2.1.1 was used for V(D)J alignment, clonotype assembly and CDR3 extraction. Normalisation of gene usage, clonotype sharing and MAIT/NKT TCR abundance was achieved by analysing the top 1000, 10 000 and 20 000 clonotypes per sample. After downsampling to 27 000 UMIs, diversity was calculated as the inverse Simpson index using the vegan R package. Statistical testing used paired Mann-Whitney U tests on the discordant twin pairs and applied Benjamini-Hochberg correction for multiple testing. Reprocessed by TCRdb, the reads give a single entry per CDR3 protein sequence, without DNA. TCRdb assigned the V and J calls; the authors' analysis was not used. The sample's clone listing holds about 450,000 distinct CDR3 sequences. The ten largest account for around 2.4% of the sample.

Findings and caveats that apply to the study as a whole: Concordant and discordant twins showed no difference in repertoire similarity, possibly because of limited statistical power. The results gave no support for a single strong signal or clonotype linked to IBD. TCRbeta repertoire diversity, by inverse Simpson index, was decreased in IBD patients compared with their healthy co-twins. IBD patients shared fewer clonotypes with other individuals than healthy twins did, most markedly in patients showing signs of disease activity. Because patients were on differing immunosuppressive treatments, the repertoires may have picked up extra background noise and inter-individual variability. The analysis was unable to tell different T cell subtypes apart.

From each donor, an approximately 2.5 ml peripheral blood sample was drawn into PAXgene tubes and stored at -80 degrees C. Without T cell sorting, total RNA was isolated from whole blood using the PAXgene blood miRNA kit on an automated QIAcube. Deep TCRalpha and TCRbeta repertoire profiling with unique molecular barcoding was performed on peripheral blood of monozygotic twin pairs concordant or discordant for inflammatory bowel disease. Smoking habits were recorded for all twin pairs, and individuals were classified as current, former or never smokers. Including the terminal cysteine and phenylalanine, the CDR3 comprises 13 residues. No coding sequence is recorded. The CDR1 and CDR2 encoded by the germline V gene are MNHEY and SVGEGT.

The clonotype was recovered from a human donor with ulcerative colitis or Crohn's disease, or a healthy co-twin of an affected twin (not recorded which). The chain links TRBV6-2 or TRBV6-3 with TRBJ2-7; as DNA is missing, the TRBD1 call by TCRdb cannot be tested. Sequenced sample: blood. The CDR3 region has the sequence CASSYRPAYEQYF.